A single sample is the source of the 23 T cell receptor beta chains below, sequenced in a study of T cells expressing NK-cell markers. Using the 5' RACE reads, TCRdb records one entry per CDR3 protein without DNA. There are some 440,000 distinct CDR3 sequences in the sample, with roughly 1.4% held by the top ten. Sequenced material: blood T cells: a sorted CD56 or NKG2C T cell subset, CD4+ or CD8+ T cells, or bulk PBMC T cells (not recorded which). These receptors were taken from a woman between 50 and 59 years old in good health.

The CDR3 loop is CASSLSRTSRSEQFF. This chain joins TRBV28 and TRBJ2-1; TCRdb's assignment of TRBD2 cannot be checked, as there is no DNA. This CDR3 has 15 amino acids. Germline CDR1 MDHEN, CDR2 SYDVKM.

V usage is TRBV14 and J usage is TRBJ2-3; the D call from TCRdb, TRBD2, cannot be confirmed without DNA. This CDR3 contains 16 residues. The V gene's germline CDR1 is SGHDN and CDR2 FVKESK. The CDR3 sequence: CASSQRLAVRVNTQYF.

The CDR3 reads CASSLIDRSQETQYF. This rearrangement joins TRBV28 to TRBJ2-5. Germline-derived CDR1 and CDR2 are MDHEN and SYDVKM. This CDR3 comprises 15 residues.

The rearrangement joins TRBV20-1 to TRBJ2-7; lacking DNA, the TRBD2 call made by TCRdb goes unchecked. This CDR3 has 14 residues. Germline V gene data show CDR1 as DFQATT and CDR2 as SNEGSKA (reference sequence). The CDR3 loop reads CSASSDPPRYEQYF.

The gene calls are TRBV5-1 and TRBJ2-7. Germline CDR1 and CDR2: SGHRS and YFSETQ. The CDR3 spans 11 residues. The CDR3 reads CASRLTHEQYF.

The chain employs TRBV19 and TRBJ2-2; TCRdb calls TRBD1, which cannot be checked without DNA. The CDR3 runs 13 residues. Germline assignment: CDR1 LNHDA and CDR2 SQIVND (reference sequence). The CDR3 protein is CASRPLHSGELFF.

This CDR3 reads CSVINLAKNIQYF. This chain joins TRBV29-1 and TRBJ2-4. CDR1 and CDR2 (germline): SQVTM, ANQGSEA. The CDR3 covers 13 residues.

This sequence joins TRBV5-1 and TRBJ1-1; TCRdb calls TRBD1, which cannot be checked without DNA. Germline-derived CDR1 and CDR2 are SGHRS and YFSETQ. The CDR3 has 14 residues. The CDR3 is CASSLGRTGGLTFF.

The genes are TRBV14 and TRBJ2-7; TCRdb's D call of TRBD1 is untestable without DNA. Per the germline V gene, CDR1 is SGHDN and CDR2 is FVKESK. The CDR3 runs to 16 residues. CDR3 amino acids: CASSQVGTRYSYEQYF.

J is TRBJ1-1 and V is TRBV6-5; TCRdb lists TRBD1, though no DNA is available to test this call. CDR3 length equals 15 residues. CDR1 is MNHEY, CDR2 SVGAGI, per germline. This CDR3 reads CASSSGQGMGTEAFF.

The chain joins TRBV6-6 to TRBJ2-2; TCRdb calls TRBD2, which cannot be checked without DNA. The CDR3 is made up of 15 amino acids. Per germline, CDR1 MNHNY and CDR2 SVGAGI (reference sequence). CDR3 sequence: CASSYAGGNTGELFF.

The gene calls are TRBV5-1 and TRBJ2-1. This CDR3 comprises 16 residues. CDR1 and CDR2 from the germline V gene are SGHRS and YFSETQ. The CDR3 protein is CASTAERSSTYNEQFF.

V is TRBV7-9 and J is TRBJ1-3. This CDR3 has 14 residues. CDR1 and CDR2 (germline): SEHNR, FQNEAQ (reference sequence). The chain's CDR3 is CASIGLNSGNTIYF.

This chain uses TRBV15 with TRBJ2-3; the TCRdb D gene call, TRBD2, has no DNA to confirm it. Germline V gives CDR1 LNHNV, CDR2 YYDKDF (reference sequence). The CDR3 length is 15 residues. The CDR3 loop is CATSRGLAELAPQYF.

The V and J genes are TRBV6-6 and TRBJ2-5. CDR3 length equals 14 residues. CDR1 and CDR2 (germline): MNHNY, SVGAGI (reference sequence). The CDR3 region is CASSYNQLQETQYF.

The J gene is TRBJ1-2, the V gene TRBV19; lacking DNA, the TRBD1 call made by TCRdb goes unchecked. This CDR3 spans 13 amino acids. Germline values: CDR1 LNHDA, CDR2 SQIVND (reference sequence). CDR3 protein: CASTPDGTRGYTF. The full variable domain, its missing parts supplied by reference TRBV19 and TRBJ1-2, is DGGITQSPKYLFRKEGQNVTLSCEQNLNHDAMYWYRQDPGQGLRLIYYSQIVNDFQKGDIAEGYSVSREKKESFPLTVTSAQKNPTAFYLCASTPDGTRGYTFGSGTRLTVV.

The rearrangement joins TRBV29-1 to TRBJ2-1; there is no DNA to check the TCRdb D call of TRBD1. This CDR3 contains 13 residues. CDR1 is SQVTM and CDR2 is ANQGSEA in the germline V gene. This chain's CDR3 is CSGAGISYNEQFF.

This rearrangement joins TRBV19 to TRBJ2-6. This CDR3 contains 15 residues. Germline loops: CDR1 LNHDA, CDR2 SQIVND (reference sequence). The CDR3 here is CASSMEVSGANVLTF. The full variable domain, rest sourced from reference TRBV19 and TRBJ2-6, is DGGITQSPKYLFRKEGQNVTLSCEQNLNHDAMYWYRQDPGQGLRLIYYSQIVNDFQKGDIAEGYSVSREKKESFPLTVTSAQKNPTAFYLCASSMEVSGANVLTFGAGSRLTVL.

This CDR3 is CASSWGADTQYF. The chain joins TRBV5-1 to TRBJ2-3. The length of the CDR3 is 12 residues. In germline, CDR1 is SGHRS, CDR2 YFSETQ.

This chain joins TRBV5-1 and TRBJ2-7; absent DNA, TCRdb's TRBD2 call cannot be checked. CDR1 and CDR2 (germline): SGHRS, YFSETQ. The CDR3 covers 16 residues. The chain's CDR3 is CASSYYGTSGSYEQYF.

V usage is TRBV6-1 and J usage is TRBJ2-3. From germline, CDR1 is MNHNS and CDR2 SASEGT. CDR3 size: 11 residues. This CDR3 is CASSLANTQYF.

The CDR3 loop is CASSFPPLSAGGNTGELFF. J is TRBJ2-2 and V is TRBV12-3 or TRBV12-4; TCRdb calls TRBD2, which cannot be checked without DNA. This CDR3 comprises 19 residues.

The chain uses TRBV11-2 and TRBJ2-1. Germline CDR1 is SGHAT and CDR2 is FQNNGV. The CDR3 sequence is 15 residues long. The CDR3 sequence is CASSFGHGDYNEQFF.